The source of this T cell receptor (beta chain) is a study of metastatic and nonmetastatic thyroid tumors. Study details: The study looked at repertoires side by side in blood and in tumor or nodule tissue from malignant and benign thyroid patients.

This clone was recorded a few times. Antigen unknown. In the source study's methods: For papillary thyroid cancer, a distant-metastasis classifier was constructed from CDR3 differences observed across clinicopathological groups. TCRdb redid the clone calls on the PCR reads using MiXCR. What appears here as the V and J calls and clone size reflects TCRdb's work, not the paper's. Seen here are over 35,000 clones, approximately 13% observed once, and the top ten hold more than 8%. There were no patients who had received any treatment before thyroid surgery. Findings of the study overall: The reported finding was significantly higher TCR beta diversity in malignant thyroid tumors relative to benign nodules, in blood and tumor.

V shed 4 bases and J shed 2 bases, with 9 bases lying between them. Germline CDR1 and CDR2: SQVTM and ANQGSEA. The CDR3 loop spans 12 amino acids. What was sequenced was blood. The gene calls are TRBV29-1 and TRBJ2-7, with D possibly matching TRBD1 (6 bases). This TCR came from a female donor with papillary thyroid cancer or a benign thyroid nodule (not recorded which). Some clones in this sample may be carry-over from other donors' samples. CDR3 nucleotide sequence: TGCAGCGTTGGCAGGGGCCCCTACGAGCAGTACTTC. Its translation: CSVGRGPYEQYF.